Shown below are 10 T cell receptor beta chains from a single sample sequenced in a study of technical replicates of blood from a handful of donors. The table came from immunoSEQ multiplex PCR; TCRdb's copy has only in-frame clones and leaves some out. The profile shows 67,000 or so clones, approximately 92% of them singletons. Material for sequencing was T cells isolated from PBMCs. These receptors were obtained from a human donor in good health.

This chain connects TRBV18 to TRBJ1-2, with TRBD1 identical over 8 bases. The V gene end was trimmed by 5 bases and the J gene end by 4 bases; junction bases not matched to a gene: 3. Germline V gene lookup returns CDR1 KGHSH and CDR2 LQKENI. The CDR3 consists of 13 residues. CDR3: CASSVGQVYGYTF. CDR3 nucleotides: TGTGCCAGCTCAGTGGGACAGGTCTATGGCTACACCTTC. The complete variable domain, with remaining parts taken from reference TRBV18 and TRBJ1-2, reads NAGVMQNPRHLVRRRGQEARLRCSPMKGHSHVYWYRQLPEEGLKFMVYLQKENIIDESGMPKERFSAEFPKEGPSILRIQQVVRGDSAAYFCASSVGQVYGYTFGSGTRLTVV.

This rearrangement joins TRBV2 to TRBJ2-1, with D tentatively TRBD2 (5 bases). V shed 7 bases and J shed 6 bases, with 13 bases lying between them. CDR1 and CDR2 from the germline V gene are SNHLY and FYNNEI. The CDR3 is 13 residues long. The CDR3 loop reads CASIRAGSNEQFF. CDR3 DNA: TGTGCCAGCATTCGGGCGGGCAGCAATGAGCAGTTCTTC.

The chain employs TRBV7-2 and TRBJ2-1; D is unresolved. The ends were cut back, 0 bases at V and 2 bases at J, with 11 bases in the middle. The germline CDR1 and CDR2 sequences are SGHTA and FQGNSA. The CDR3 runs to 16 residues. The CDR3 sequence is CASSLALRFAYNEQFF. CDR3 sequence (DNA): TGTGCCAGCAGCTTAGCGCTGAGATTTGCCTACAATGAGCAGTTCTTC. The full variable domain, its missing parts supplied by reference TRBV7-2 and TRBJ2-1, is GAGVSQSPSNKVTEKGKDVELRCDPISGHTALYWYRQSLGQGLEFLIYFQGNSAPDKSGLPSDRFSAERTGGSVSTLTIQRTQQEDSAVYLCASSLALRFAYNEQFFGPGTRLTVL.

The CDR3 DNA sequence: TGTGCCACCAGCAGAGTTGGCGGGAGAGGGATCAATGAGCAGTTCTTC. This encodes CATSRVGGRGINEQFF. The chain is built from TRBV15 and TRBJ2-1, with 7 bases identical to TRBD2. The CDR3 loop spans 16 amino acids. The V and J ends lost 1 base and 6 bases, in that order; junction bases with no gene match: 9. Germline values: CDR1 LNHNV, CDR2 YYDKDF (reference sequence).

The chain recombines TRBV9 with TRBJ2-1; 8 bases line up with TRBD2. J gave up 5 bases and V 4 bases, and 11 bases lay outside the gene matches. The V gene's germline CDR1 is SGDLS and CDR2 YYNGEE. The CDR3 loop spans 16 amino acids. CDR3 nucleotide sequence: TGTGCCAGCAGCCCAGGGGTTAGCGGGACCAACAATGAGCAGTTCTTC. Protein sequence: CASSPGVSGTNNEQFF.

This clone was counted once. The rearrangement links TRBV6-6 to TRBJ2-7; 8 bases map to TRBD1. With V trimmed by 5 bases and J by 2 bases, 2 bases remained unmatched. The CDR3 loop spans 13 amino acids. Germline values: CDR1 MNHNY, CDR2 SVGAGI (reference sequence). The CDR3 DNA reads as TGTGCCAGCAGTCGGGGACAGGCCTACGAGCAGTACTTC. Protein: CASSRGQAYEQYF.

The CDR3: CASSFSGQGDHEQYF. In DNA form, the CDR3 reads TGTGCCAGCAGCTTCTCGGGACAGGGGGACCACGAGCAGTACTTC. V is TRBV13 and J is TRBJ2-7; TRBD1 aligns across 11 bases. After removal of 3 bases from V and 5 bases from J, the junction contained 6 bases not matched to a gene. Germline loops: CDR1 PRHDT, CDR2 FYEKMQ (reference sequence). CDR3 length: 15 amino acids.

In this sample, this clone turned up once. The rearrangement joins TRBV4-2 to TRBJ2-5; 8 bases match TRBD2. This CDR3 has 15 amino acids. J lost 1 base, V lost 3 bases, and 4 bases had no gene match. Per the germline V gene, CDR1 is LGHNA and CDR2 is YNFKEQ. The CDR3 sequence is CASSHRGGIQETQYF. In nucleotides, the CDR3 is TGTGCCAGCAGCCACCGGGGGGGAATCCAAGAGACCCAGTACTTC.

V is TRBV5-4 and J is TRBJ1-1; TRBD1 matches 10 bases. Germline V gives CDR1 SGHNT, CDR2 YYREEE (reference sequence). The CDR3 totals 16 residues. The trim removed 6 bases at V and 0 bases at J, leaving 8 bases unmatched. The CDR3 here is CASTIGTGVMNTEAFF. In nucleotides, the CDR3 is TGTGCCAGCACCATTGGGACAGGGGTTATGAACACTGAAGCTTTCTTT.

The J gene is TRBJ1-5, the V gene TRBV28, with 8 bases lining up with TRBD1. Trimming took 6 bases from V and 0 from J; bases not matched to a gene: 7. The germline V gene has CDR1 MDHEN and CDR2 SYDVKM. The CDR3 totals 16 residues. The CDR3: CASSVDRVGSNQPQHF. The DNA of the CDR3 is TGTGCCAGCAGCGTGGACAGGGTAGGTAGCAATCAGCCCCAGCATTTT.